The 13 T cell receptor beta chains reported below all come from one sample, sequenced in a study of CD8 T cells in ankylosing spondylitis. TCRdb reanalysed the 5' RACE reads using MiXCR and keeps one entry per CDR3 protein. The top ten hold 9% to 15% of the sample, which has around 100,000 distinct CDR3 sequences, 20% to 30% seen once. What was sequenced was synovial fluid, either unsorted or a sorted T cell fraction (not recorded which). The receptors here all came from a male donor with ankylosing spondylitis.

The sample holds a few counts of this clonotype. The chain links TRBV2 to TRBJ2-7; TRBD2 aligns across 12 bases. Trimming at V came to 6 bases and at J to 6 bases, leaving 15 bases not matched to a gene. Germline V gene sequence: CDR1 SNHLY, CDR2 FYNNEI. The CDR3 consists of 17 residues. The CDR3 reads CASRDPTSGRDTGEQYF. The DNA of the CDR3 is TGTGCCAGCAGGGACCCGACTAGCGGGAGAGATACAGGCGAGCAGTACTTC.

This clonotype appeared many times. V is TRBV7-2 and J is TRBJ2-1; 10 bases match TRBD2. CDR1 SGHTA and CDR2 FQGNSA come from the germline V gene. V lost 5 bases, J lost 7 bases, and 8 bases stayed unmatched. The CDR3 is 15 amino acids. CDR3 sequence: CASSTMLAGDNEQFF. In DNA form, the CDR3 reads TGTGCCAGCAGCACCATGCTAGCGGGAGATAATGAGCAGTTCTTC.

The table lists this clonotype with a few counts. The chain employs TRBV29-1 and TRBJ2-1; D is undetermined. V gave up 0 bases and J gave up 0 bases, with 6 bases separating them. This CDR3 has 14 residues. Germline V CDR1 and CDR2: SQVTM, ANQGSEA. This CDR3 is CSVEDRSSYNEQFF. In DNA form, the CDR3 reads TGCAGCGTTGAAGATCGTAGCTCCTACAATGAGCAGTTCTTC.

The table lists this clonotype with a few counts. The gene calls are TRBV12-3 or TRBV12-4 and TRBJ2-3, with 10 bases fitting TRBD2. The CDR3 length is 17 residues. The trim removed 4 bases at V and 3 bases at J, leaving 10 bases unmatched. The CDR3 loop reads CASSSALAGGGTDTQYF. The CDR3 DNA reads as TGTGCCAGCAGTTCGGCCTTAGCGGGAGGTGGAACAGATACGCAGTATTTT.

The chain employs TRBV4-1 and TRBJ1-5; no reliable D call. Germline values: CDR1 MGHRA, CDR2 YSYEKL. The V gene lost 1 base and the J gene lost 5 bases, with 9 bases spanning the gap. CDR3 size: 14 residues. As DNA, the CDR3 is TGCGCCAGCAGCCAAGGGCCGTTCGATCAGCCCCAGCATTTT. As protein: CASSQGPFDQPQHF.

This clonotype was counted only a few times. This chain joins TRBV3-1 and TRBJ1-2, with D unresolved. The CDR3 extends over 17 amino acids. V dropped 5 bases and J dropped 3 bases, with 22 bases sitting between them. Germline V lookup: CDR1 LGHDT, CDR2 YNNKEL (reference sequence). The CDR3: CASSARPSGLAHYGYTF. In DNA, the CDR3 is TGTGCCAGCAGCGCCAGACCTTCTGGGTTAGCCCACTATGGCTACACCTTC.

In DNA, the CDR3 is TGTGCCACCAGTGACCCCGGGACAGCGAACTATGGCTACACCTTC. Protein: CATSDPGTANYGYTF. The rearrangement uses TRBV24-1 and TRBJ1-2; the match to TRBD1 covers 7 bases. Losses at the gene ends were 4 bases for V and 2 bases for J; bases not matched to a gene: 6. Germline V gives CDR1 KGHDR, CDR2 SFDVKD. The CDR3 consists of 15 residues.

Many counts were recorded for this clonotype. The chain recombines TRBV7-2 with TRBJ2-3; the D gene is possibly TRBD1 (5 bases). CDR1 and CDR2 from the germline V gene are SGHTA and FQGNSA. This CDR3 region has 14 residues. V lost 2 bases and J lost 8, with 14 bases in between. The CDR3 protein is CASSLPPDIFTQYF. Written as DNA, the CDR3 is TGTGCCAGCAGCTTACCGCCGGACATTTTTACGCAGTATTTT.

The DNA of the CDR3 is TGTGCCAGTTCCTTACAGTCCACCGGGGAGCTGTTTTTT. Its protein product is CASSLQSTGELFF. V gene TRBV10-3 combines with J gene TRBJ2-2; D unclear. V lost 10 bases to trimming and J lost 4 bases, with 13 bases between them. Germline CDR1 is ENHRY and CDR2 is SYGVKD. The CDR3 contains 13 residues.

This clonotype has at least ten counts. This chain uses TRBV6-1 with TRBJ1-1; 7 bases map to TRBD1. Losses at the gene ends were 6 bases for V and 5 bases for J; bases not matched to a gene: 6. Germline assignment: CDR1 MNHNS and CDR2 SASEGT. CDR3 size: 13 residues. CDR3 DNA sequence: TGTGCCAGCAGCCAAGGGGGCAAGACTGAAGCTTTCTTT. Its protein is CASSQGGKTEAFF.

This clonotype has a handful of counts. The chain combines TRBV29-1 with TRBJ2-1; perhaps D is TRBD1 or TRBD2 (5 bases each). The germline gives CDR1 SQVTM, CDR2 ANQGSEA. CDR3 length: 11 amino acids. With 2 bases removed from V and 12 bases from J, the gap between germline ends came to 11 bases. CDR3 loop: CSVETGTLQFF. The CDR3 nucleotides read TGCAGCGTTGAAACCGGGACGTTGCAGTTCTTC.

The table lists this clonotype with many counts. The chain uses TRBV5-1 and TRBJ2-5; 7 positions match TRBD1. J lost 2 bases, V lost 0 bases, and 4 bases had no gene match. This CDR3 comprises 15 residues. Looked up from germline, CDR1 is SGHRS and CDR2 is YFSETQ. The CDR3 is CASSLEPGGQETQYF. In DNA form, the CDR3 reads TGCGCCAGCAGCTTGGAGCCAGGGGGTCAAGAGACCCAGTACTTC. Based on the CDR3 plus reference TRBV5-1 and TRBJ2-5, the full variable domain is KAGVTQTPRYLIKTRGQQVTLSCSPISGHRSVSWYQQTPGQGLQFLFEYFSETQRNKGNFPGRFSGRQFSNSRSEMNVSTLELGDSALYLCASSLEPGGQETQYFGPGTRLLVL.

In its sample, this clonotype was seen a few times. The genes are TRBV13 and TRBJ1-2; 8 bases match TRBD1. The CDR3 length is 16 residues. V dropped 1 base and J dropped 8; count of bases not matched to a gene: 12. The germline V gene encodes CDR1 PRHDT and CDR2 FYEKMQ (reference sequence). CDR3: CASSLEASGGAGGYTF. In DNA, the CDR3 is TGTGCCAGCAGCTTAGAGGCGTCAGGGGGCGCGGGAGGCTACACCTTC.